One sample yielded the 13 T cell receptor beta chains listed below, sequenced in a study of early T cells in non-severe SARS-CoV-2 infection. TCRdb reprocessed the 5' RACE reads via MiXCR and lists one record per CDR3 protein. The data hold about 79,000 distinct CDR3 sequences, with about 10% observed a single time. Sequencing was carried out using whole blood. These TCRs come from an adult who was a healthcare worker with PCR-confirmed SARS-CoV-2 infection or an uninfected control (not recorded which).

This clonotype was detected many times. The rearrangement uses TRBV6-1 and TRBJ2-1, with D hard to call. Germline CDR1 and CDR2: MNHNS and SASEGT. V shed 7 bases and J shed 10 bases, with 11 bases lying between them. This CDR3 contains 11 residues. The CDR3 spells CASTNREEQFF. The CDR3 DNA reads as TGTGCCAGCACTAACCGAGAGGAGCAGTTCTTC.

At least ten counts were recorded for this clonotype. The chain is built from TRBV19 and TRBJ1-1; D is uncertain. The CDR3 is 15 residues long. V dropped 5 bases and J dropped 5 bases, with 18 bases sitting between them. Looked up from germline, CDR1 is LNHDA and CDR2 is SQIVND (reference sequence). Here the CDR3 reads CASSSRGSGRTEAFF. Here the CDR3 DNA reads TGTGCCAGTAGTTCCCGGGGTTCGGGAAGAACTGAAGCTTTCTTT.

This clonotype came up many times. The chain carries TRBV18 and TRBJ2-2; D is unresolved. The CDR3 is 16 residues long. The germline gives CDR1 KGHSH, CDR2 LQKENI. V dropped 3 bases and J dropped 0 bases, with 11 bases sitting between them. CDR3 loop: CASSPRVITNTGELFF. The CDR3 region has the DNA TGTGCCAGCTCACCGCGTGTAATAACGAACACCGGGGAGCTGTTTTTT.

The gene calls are TRBV6-2 or TRBV6-3 and TRBJ2-1; D is undetermined. Germline V gene lookup returns CDR1 MNHEY and CDR2 SVGEGT. Trimming stripped 0 bases from V and 6 bases from J, with 6 bases between. This CDR3 has 13 amino acids. The CDR3 sequence is CASSYSMRNEQFF. The DNA for the CDR3 is TGTGCCAGCAGTTACTCGATGCGCAATGAGCAGTTCTTC.

This clonotype was found many times. The chain has TRBV5-1 and TRBJ1-4; D is ambiguous. CDR3 length: 13 amino acids. V was trimmed by 5 bases and J by 3 bases, leaving 8 bases between them. Germline V gives CDR1 SGHRS, CDR2 YFSETQ. Here the CDR3 DNA reads TGCGCCAGCAGAGGGCCACCTAATGAAAAACTGTTTTTT. Translated, it gives CASRGPPNEKLFF.

The chain links TRBV6-1 to TRBJ1-6; perhaps TRBD1 as D (6 bases). CDR1 MNHNS and CDR2 SASEGT come from the germline V gene. Trimming shortened V by 4 bases and J by 1 base, and 11 bases separated the two germline ends. The CDR3 length is 16 residues. CDR3 bases: TGTGCCAGCAGTGGGCCCAGGGGTTCCTATAATTCACCCCTCCACTTT. Its protein is CASSGPRGSYNSPLHF.

This clonotype appeared many times. This chain uses TRBV20-1 with TRBJ2-2; 9 bases line up with TRBD1. The V and J ends lost 7 bases and 3 bases, in that order; junction bases with no gene match: 6. The CDR3 contains 14 residues. Germline V gene sequence: CDR1 DFQATT, CDR2 SNEGSKA (reference sequence). CDR3 protein: CSGMRQGDTGELFF. DNA for the CDR3: TGCAGTGGGATGAGACAGGGGGACACCGGGGAGCTGTTTTTT.

This clonotype was counted only a few times. The chain is built from TRBV7-2 and TRBJ1-1; TRBD1 aligns across 7 bases. J lost 6 bases, V lost 8 bases, and 15 bases had no gene match. Germline V gives CDR1 SGHTA, CDR2 FQGNSA. The CDR3 covers 15 residues. CDR3 sequence (DNA): TGTGCCAGCGCCGGACGGACAGGATTTCAGGCTGAAGCTTTCTTT. Translated, it gives CASAGRTGFQAEAFF.

A few counts support this clonotype. V usage is TRBV6-5 and J usage is TRBJ2-1; D uncertain. The CDR3 is made up of 15 amino acids. CDR1 and CDR2 (germline): MNHEY, SVGAGI. The V and J ends lost 3 bases and 10 bases respectively, with 19 bases between them. CDR3 amino acids: CASSYPVGSGSEQFF. The CDR3 nucleotides read TGTGCCAGCAGTTATCCGGTGGGGTCTGGGTCGGAGCAGTTCTTC.

This chain links TRBV10-2 with TRBJ2-3, with 9 bases identical to TRBD2. There are 17 residues in the CDR3. CDR1 is WSHSY, CDR2 SAAADI, per germline. Germline trimming cut 8 bases from V and 6 bases from J; bases unmatched to any gene: 18. The CDR3 bases are TGCGCCAGCTCAGGTTTCAAGCGGGGGGACTCGGGGGATACGCAGTATTTT. Its translation is CASSGFKRGDSGDTQYF.

In its sample, this clonotype was seen once. The V gene is TRBV2, the J gene TRBJ1-4; D is ambiguous. From germline, CDR1 is SNHLY and CDR2 FYNNEI. The germline V and J ends were trimmed by 3 bases and 5 bases, with 10 bases remaining between them. The length of the CDR3 is 14 residues. The CDR3 DNA is TGTGCCAGCAGTGAGGCCGAACCAAATGAAAAACTGTTTTTT. This translates into CASSEAEPNEKLFF.

This clonotype was seen ten or more times. This chain links TRBV6-5 with TRBJ2-3; D gene ambiguous. This CDR3 contains 11 residues. Germline V lookup: CDR1 MNHEY, CDR2 SVGAGI. V lost 6 bases and J 7 bases, leaving 8 bases between the germline ends. The CDR3 coding sequence is TGTGCCAGCAGGGGGATCTATACGCAGTATTTT. Translated, it gives CASRGIYTQYF.

In its sample, this clonotype was seen many times. CDR3 region: CASMSTYEQYF. In nucleotides, the CDR3 is TGTGCCAGCATGAGCACCTACGAGCAGTACTTC. The gene calls are TRBV27 and TRBJ2-7, with unresolved D. V was trimmed by 7 bases and J by 2 bases, leaving 6 bases between them. CDR1 and CDR2 from the germline V gene are MNHEY and SMNVEV (reference sequence). The CDR3 has 11 residues.